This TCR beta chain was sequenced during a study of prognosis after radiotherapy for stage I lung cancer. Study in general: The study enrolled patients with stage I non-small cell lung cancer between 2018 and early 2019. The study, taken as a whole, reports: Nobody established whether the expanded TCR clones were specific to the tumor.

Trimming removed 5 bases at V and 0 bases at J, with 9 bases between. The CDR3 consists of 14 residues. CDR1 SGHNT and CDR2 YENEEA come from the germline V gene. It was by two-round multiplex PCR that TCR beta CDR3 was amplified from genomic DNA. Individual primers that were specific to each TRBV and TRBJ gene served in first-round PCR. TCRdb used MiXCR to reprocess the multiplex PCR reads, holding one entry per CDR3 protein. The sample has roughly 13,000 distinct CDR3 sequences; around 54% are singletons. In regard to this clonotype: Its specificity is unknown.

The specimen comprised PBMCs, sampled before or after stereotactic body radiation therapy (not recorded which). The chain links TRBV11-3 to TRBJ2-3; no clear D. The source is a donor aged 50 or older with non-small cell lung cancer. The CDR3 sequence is CASSQYGSTDTQYF. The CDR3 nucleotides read TGTGCCAGCAGCCAGTATGGTAGCACAGATACGCAGTATTTT.